The sequence of this TCR beta chain was determined in a study of cytomegalovirus exposure and HLA in healthy donors. PCR was performed using 60 Vbeta and 13 Jbeta primers. Profiling relied on immunoSEQ multiplex PCR, and the TCRdb table lists in-frame clones only, not all of them. There are about 61,000 clones in the sample; approximately 89% occur only once, and over 1.1% lies in the top ten. Regarding the study as a whole: As was reported, the classifier diagnosed cytomegalovirus status with high specificity and sensitivity.

Remarks on this clone: Its antigen is undetermined.

Sequencing was carried out using PBMCs. The receptor comes from a man between 18 and 35 years old in good health and CMV-seronegative.

The CDR3 loop is CASSLVQGDREQYF. The CDR3 DNA follows: TGCGCCAGCAGCTTGGTACAGGGCGATCGCGAGCAGTACTTC. The chain is built from TRBV5-1 and TRBJ2-7, with a tentative D call TRBD1 (6 bases). The V end lost 0 bases, the J end lost 6 bases, and 13 bases lay between the germline ends. The germline CDR1 and CDR2 sequences are SGHRS and YFSETQ. The CDR3 totals 14 residues. The full variable domain, its missing parts supplied by reference TRBV5-1 and TRBJ2-7, is KAGVTQTPRYLIKTRGQQVTLSCSPISGHRSVSWYQQTPGQGLQFLFEYFSETQRNKGNFPGRFSGRQFSNSRSEMNVSTLELGDSALYLCASSLVQGDREQYFGPGTRLTVT.